These 29 T cell receptor beta chains were sequenced from one sample in a study of a mutant IDH1 vaccine in newly diagnosed glioma. Measured with immunoSEQ multiplex PCR; TCRdb has only the in-frame clones, and not every one. The table includes about 63,000 clones, 80% to 90% detected once. The time point was: baseline, week 1 (first vaccination visit). Treatment denoted: pre-vaccination baseline after standard-of-care therapy. This sample comprised peripheral blood mononuclear cells (PBMCs), obtained from a glioma patient treated with radiotherapy, temozolomide or both. The receptor set was obtained from a woman younger than 35 with glioma. Some clones in this sample may be carry-over from other donors' samples.

The gene calls are TRBV29-1 and TRBJ2-5; tentatively, D is TRBD2 (5 bases). This CDR3 contains 10 residues. The V gene lost 7 bases and the J gene lost 3 bases, with 6 bases spanning the gap. Germline assignment: CDR1 SQVTM and CDR2 ANQGSEA. In DNA, the CDR3 is TGCAGCGGGGGAGAAGAGACCCAGTACTTC. Protein: CSGGEETQYF.

The chain links TRBV10-3 to TRBJ1-1; 11 nucleotides agree with TRBD1. Germline CDR1 is ENHRY and CDR2 is SYGVKD. V was pared by 0 bases and J by 4 bases, with 7 bases of the junction left unmatched. The CDR3 spans 17 residues. The CDR3 DNA is TGTGCCATCAGTGAGTCGTCTTTTGGGACAGGGGGCACTGAAGCTTTCTTT. Translated, it gives CAISESSFGTGGTEAFF.

CDR3 region: CASSQDLGQGPNEQYF. The CDR3 DNA reads as TGCGCCAGCAGCCAAGATTTAGGACAGGGTCCGAACGAGCAGTACTTC. The chain carries TRBV4-3 and TRBJ2-7; 8 nucleotides match TRBD1. CDR1 is LGHNA and CDR2 is YSLEER in the germline V gene. The CDR3 covers 16 residues. V was clipped by 0 bases and J by 5 bases; unmatched bases: 9.

The chain carries TRBV27 and TRBJ1-1; a weak D match, TRBD1 (5 bases). The germline CDR1 and CDR2 sequences are MNHEY and SMNVEV (reference sequence). The V end was cut by 7 bases, the J end by 4 bases, with 16 bases between. The CDR3 is 14 amino acids. CDR3 DNA: TGTGCCAGCACCCAGGGACTCCCGGGCACTGAAGCTTTCTTT. Encoded protein: CASTQGLPGTEAFF.

The chain employs TRBV6-5 and TRBJ1-2, with D perhaps matching TRBD1 (6 bases). CDR1 MNHEY and CDR2 SVGAGI come from the germline V gene. The CDR3 is 12 amino acids. The germline V and J ends were trimmed by 4 bases and 8 bases, with 11 bases remaining between them. The CDR3 region has the DNA TGTGCCAGCAGTTTAAGGGGGAGCGGCTACACCTTC. Protein product: CASSLRGSGYTF.

The chain carries TRBV5-1 and TRBJ1-5, with D perhaps matching TRBD1 (5 bases). This CDR3 has 14 residues. Germline V gene lookup returns CDR1 SGHRS and CDR2 YFSETQ. Trimming removed 4 bases at V and 2 bases at J, with 10 bases between. CDR3 sequence: CASSPGGGNQPQHF. As DNA, the CDR3 is TGCGCCAGCAGCCCGGGGGGGGGCAATCAGCCCCAGCATTTT.

This chain uses TRBV6-5 with TRBJ2-7, with D maybe TRBD1 (6 bases). With 0 bases removed from V and 4 bases from J, the gap between germline ends came to 16 bases. Looked up from germline, CDR1 is MNHEY and CDR2 is SVGAGI. The CDR3 is 16 residues long. The CDR3 nucleotides read TGTGCCAGCAGTTACTCGAGAGACAGGAGAGATTACGAGCAGTACTTC. Amino acids: CASSYSRDRRDYEQYF.

This chain joins TRBV7-9 and TRBJ1-1; 10 nucleotides line up with TRBD1. The CDR3 has 14 residues. The V gene end was trimmed by 4 bases and the J gene end by 7 bases; junction bases not matched to a gene: 6. CDR1 SEHNR and CDR2 FQNEAQ come from the germline V gene (reference sequence). The CDR3: CASSSSGQGNEAFF. CDR3 DNA: TGTGCCAGCAGCTCATCGGGACAGGGGAATGAAGCTTTCTTT.

The chain is built from TRBV29-1 and TRBJ2-5; tentative D call: TRBD1 (5 bases). Trimming took 6 bases from V and 5 from J, leaving 13 bases between them. Germline loops: CDR1 SQVTM, CDR2 ANQGSEA. This CDR3 has 12 residues. DNA for the CDR3: TGCAGCGTCTCCGACAGTAGGGAGACCCAGTACTTC. Translated, it gives CSVSDSRETQYF.

The genes are TRBV9 and TRBJ2-2; D call uncertain. This CDR3 contains 16 residues. Germline V gene sequence: CDR1 SGDLS, CDR2 YYNGEE. V lost 3 bases and J 0 bases, leaving 12 bases between the germline ends. The CDR3, as DNA: TGTGCCAGCAGCGGATATCCCATACCGAACACCGGGGAGCTGTTTTTT. It is translated as CASSGYPIPNTGELFF.

The chain combines TRBV5-1 with TRBJ2-5; the match to TRBD2 covers 7 bases. This CDR3 has 15 residues. V lost 4 bases and J lost 5; bases outside the gene matches: 11. CDR1 SGHRS and CDR2 YFSETQ come from the germline V gene. The CDR3 sequence is CASSQTVTSDETQYF. CDR3 in DNA: TGCGCCAGCAGCCAAACTGTTACTAGCGATGAGACCCAGTACTTC.

The rearrangement uses TRBV6-1 and TRBJ2-3; tentative D call: TRBD2 (5 bases). The germline gives CDR1 MNHNS, CDR2 SASEGT. V lost 6 bases, J lost 6 bases, and 16 bases lay in between. The CDR3 is made up of 14 amino acids. CDR3 sequence (DNA): TGTGCCAGCAGCTACAGTTTAAGGACTGATACGCAGTATTTT. This sequence encodes CASSYSLRTDTQYF.

The genes are TRBV6-5 and TRBJ1-1; a weak D match, TRBD1 (5 bases). In germline, CDR1 is MNHEY, CDR2 SVGAGI. V was cut by 8 bases and J by 1 base, with 11 bases left in between. The CDR3 has 13 amino acids. Here the CDR3 DNA reads TGTGCCAGCCGAGACACAGGGAACACTGAAGCTTTCTTT. Protein: CASRDTGNTEAFF.

The chain couples TRBV13 to TRBJ1-5, with 8 bases matching TRBD1. V lost 0 bases to trimming and J lost 2 bases; unmatched junction nucleotides: 0. The CDR3 has 15 residues. Germline V gives CDR1 PRHDT, CDR2 FYEKMQ (reference sequence). CDR3 DNA: TGTGCCAGCAGCTTAGGACAGGGGGGCAATCAGCCCCAGCATTTT. Translating gives CASSLGQGGNQPQHF.

V gene TRBV5-4 combines with J gene TRBJ1-1; perhaps TRBD1 as D (5 bases). CDR1 SGHNT and CDR2 YYREEE come from the germline V gene (reference sequence). V was cut by 2 bases and J by 6 bases, with 5 bases left in between. The CDR3 has 11 amino acids. The CDR3 reads CASSFRAEAFF. In DNA form, the CDR3 reads TGTGCCAGCAGCTTCAGGGCTGAAGCTTTCTTT.

J is TRBJ2-7 and V is TRBV23-1; 8 bases line up with TRBD2. Being an ORF, TRBV23-1 has a function that is uncertain. V lost 8 bases and J lost 3; bases outside the gene matches: 24. The CDR3 has 19 amino acids. The CDR3 here is CASSRWDRLAVAGIYEQYF. The CDR3 DNA is TGCGCCAGCTCCCGGTGGGACCGGCTGGCGGTAGCGGGAATCTACGAGCAGTACTTC.

This sequence joins TRBV5-1 and TRBJ2-7; no reliable D call. Germline V gene data show CDR1 as SGHRS and CDR2 as YFSETQ. The ends were cut back, 0 bases at V and 0 bases at J, with 7 bases in the middle. CDR3 length equals 14 residues. CDR3 region: CASSLAGSSYEQYF. The CDR3 DNA reads TGCGCCAGCAGCTTGGCCGGCAGCTCCTACGAGCAGTACTTC.

The rearrangement links TRBV29-1 to TRBJ2-2; TRBD2 might be the D (6 bases). Germline-derived CDR1 and CDR2 are SQVTM and ANQGSEA. CDR3 length equals 13 residues. The ends were cut back, 3 bases at V and 7 bases at J, with 12 bases in the middle. CDR3 DNA: TGCAGCGTTGAGGAGGGAACAGGCGGGGAGCTGTTTTTT. Translating gives CSVEEGTGGELFF.

This sequence joins TRBV9 and TRBJ2-2; unclear D gene. The CDR3 length is 12 residues. Trimming took 4 bases from V and 6 from J, leaving 7 bases between them. CDR1 and CDR2 (germline): SGDLS, YYNGEE. For the CDR3, the DNA is TGTGCCAGCAGCTTCCCGGCCGGGGAGCTGTTTTTT. Its translation: CASSFPAGELFF.

The CDR3 loop reads CASSTSSGSANTGELFF. The CDR3 DNA sequence: TGTGCCAGTAGTACGTCTAGCGGGAGCGCGAACACCGGGGAGCTGTTTTTT. The chain combines TRBV19 with TRBJ2-2; 10 bases align to TRBD2. V was pared by 4 bases and J by 0 bases, with 5 bases of the junction left unmatched. The CDR3 consists of 17 residues. Germline V gene lookup returns CDR1 LNHDA and CDR2 SQIVND (reference sequence).

This clone was seen only once. The chain carries TRBV19 and TRBJ1-5, with D perhaps matching TRBD1 (5 bases). The germline V and J ends were trimmed by 3 bases and 6 bases, with 18 bases remaining between them. Germline CDR1 is LNHDA and CDR2 is SQIVND (reference sequence). This CDR3 is built from 16 residues. The CDR3: CASSIWGIQKGQPQHF. As DNA, the CDR3 is TGTGCCAGTAGTATCTGGGGCATTCAAAAGGGTCAGCCCCAGCATTTT.

The rearrangement joins TRBV2 to TRBJ2-7; the match to TRBD1 covers 9 bases. CDR3 length equals 15 residues. Germline CDR1 SNHLY, CDR2 FYNNEI. The V and J ends lost 4 bases and 9 bases, in that order; junction bases with no gene match: 13. CDR3 coding DNA: TGTGCCAGCAGTGTACCGGGACAGGGTACAACCGCGCAGTACTTC. Its translation is CASSVPGQGTTAQYF.

J is TRBJ1-3 and V is TRBV19, with unresolved D. Trimming stripped 1 base from V and 0 bases from J, with 4 bases between. Germline V lookup: CDR1 LNHDA, CDR2 SQIVND (reference sequence). The CDR3 extends over 14 amino acids. The CDR3 nucleotides are TGTGCCAGTAGTATAGTTGCCTCTGGAAACACCATATATTTT. Protein product: CASSIVASGNTIYF.

J is TRBJ2-7 and V is TRBV29-1, with a possible D match to TRBD2 (6 bases). There are 17 residues in the CDR3. V was clipped by 6 bases and J by 0 bases, with 24 bases between them. The germline CDR1 and CDR2 sequences are SQVTM and ANQGSEA. CDR3 region: CSVRVGNPGLSSYEQYF. In DNA, the CDR3 is TGCAGCGTCCGCGTTGGCAACCCGGGACTTTCCTCCTACGAGCAGTACTTC.

The chain combines TRBV7-3 with TRBJ2-1; TRBD2 agrees at 9 bases. Trimming removed 5 bases from V and 0 bases from J; junction bases left unmatched: 2. Germline V gene sequence: CDR1 SGHTA, CDR2 FQGTGA. The CDR3 length is 15 residues. The CDR3 loop reads CASSRSGGSYNEQFF. CDR3 bases: TGTGCCAGCAGCCGTAGCGGGGGCTCCTACAATGAGCAGTTCTTC.

The chain joins TRBV5-4 to TRBJ1-4; D unresolved. Germline V gives CDR1 SGHNT, CDR2 YYREEE (reference sequence). The CDR3 runs 15 residues. The V end lost 1 base, the J end lost 6 bases, and 13 bases lay between the germline ends. CDR3 coding DNA: TGTGCCAGCAGCTTGAAGTGGGCAGGCGATGAAAAACTGTTTTTT. It yields the protein CASSLKWAGDEKLFF. The whole variable domain, filled in from reference TRBV5-4 and TRBJ1-4, reads ETGVTQSPTHLIKTRGQQVTLRCSSQSGHNTVSWYQQALGQGPQFIFQYYREEENGRGNFPPRFSGLQFPNYSSELNVNALELDDSALYLCASSLKWAGDEKLFFGSGTQLSVL.

This clone has more than one count but fewer than ten. The chain has TRBV5-4 and TRBJ1-1, with D possibly being TRBD1 (6 bases). Germline values: CDR1 SGHNT, CDR2 YYREEE (reference sequence). V shed 3 bases and J shed 2 bases, with 17 bases lying between them. There are 16 residues in the CDR3. The CDR3 DNA follows: TGTGCCAGCAGCTCGGGGGCAGGTGAGATTAACACTGAAGCTTTCTTT. Protein: CASSSGAGEINTEAFF.

This clone is a singleton in its sample. The rearrangement links TRBV5-1 to TRBJ1-4; TRBD1 aligns across 9 bases. Germline CDR1 SGHRS, CDR2 YFSETQ. V lost 4 bases, J lost 7 bases, and 8 bases stayed unmatched. The CDR3 contains 15 residues. The CDR3 spells CASSPTGTGSEKLFF. The CDR3 DNA is TGCGCCAGCAGCCCGACCGGGACAGGGAGTGAAAAACTGTTTTTT.

This clone was seen more than once but under ten times. The CDR3 loop is CASGLGGEAFF. The CDR3 DNA reads TGTGCTAGTGGTTTAGGCGGTGAAGCTTTCTTT. V and J are TRBV12-5 and TRBJ1-1; D is uncertain. CDR1 and CDR2 (germline): LGHNT, FRNRAP. This CDR3 contains 11 residues. Trimming took off 3 bases at V and 7 bases at J, with 6 bases between the two ends.